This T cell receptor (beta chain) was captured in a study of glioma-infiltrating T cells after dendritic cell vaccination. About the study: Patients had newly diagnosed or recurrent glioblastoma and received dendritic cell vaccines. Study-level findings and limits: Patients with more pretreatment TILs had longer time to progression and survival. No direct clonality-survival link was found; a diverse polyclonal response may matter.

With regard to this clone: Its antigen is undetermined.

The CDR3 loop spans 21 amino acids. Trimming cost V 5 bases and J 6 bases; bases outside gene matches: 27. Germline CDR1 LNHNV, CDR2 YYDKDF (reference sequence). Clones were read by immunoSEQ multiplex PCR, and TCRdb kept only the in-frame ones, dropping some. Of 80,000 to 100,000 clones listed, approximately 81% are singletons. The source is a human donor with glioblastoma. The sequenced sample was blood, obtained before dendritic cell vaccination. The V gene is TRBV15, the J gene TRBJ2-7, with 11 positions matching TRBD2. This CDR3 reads CATSATFNRGYSGRALREQYF. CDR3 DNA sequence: TGTGCCACCAGCGCAACCTTTAACAGGGGATATAGCGGGAGGGCCCTCCGCGAGCAGTACTTC.